One TCR beta chain is described in this entry. What it recognizes is unknown. Some clones are missing from TCRdb's copy, which holds only in-frame ones; the method was immunoSEQ multiplex PCR. The sample consists of 120,000 to 150,000 clones, about 93% of them appearing once. The data stem from a study of T cell responses to AZD1222 COVID-19 vaccine. The CDR3 loop spans 16 amino acids. CDR1 DFQATT and CDR2 SNEGSKA come from the germline V gene (reference sequence). Trimming stripped 3 bases from V and 0 bases from J, with 18 bases between. Study-wide findings and caveats: Mostly white British, mostly female donors; authors suggested clonal diversity may be underestimated.

The chain uses TRBV20-1 and TRBJ2-7; D is perhaps TRBD1 (6 bases). This TCR was sampled from an adult in good health. Here the sequenced sample was peripheral blood, taken on day 0 of AZD1222 vaccination. The CDR3 bases are TGCAGTGCTAGTACCCCGGACAGAATAAGCTCCTACGAGCAGTACTTC. Translation gives CSASTPDRISSYEQYF.